This T cell receptor beta chain is from a study of T-cell reconstitution after alpha-beta-depleted transplantation in children. Using unique molecular identifiers, the investigators prepared the TCRbeta library. TCRdb re-called the PCR reads with MiXCR, one entry per CDR3 protein. In the table there are under 850,000 distinct CDR3 sequences, less than 15% of which are singletons. Study conclusions and caveats: Newly generated T cells supplied most T-cell counts and diversity one year post-transplant. Expanded clones from the graft, numbering several hundred, reportedly supplied alpha-beta T cells about two months after transplant.

This clonotype was found many times. The antigen is undetermined. The sample here was PBMCs, taken before TCRalphabeta/CD19-depleted stem cell transplant. The TCR sequence derives from a girl aged 2 to 9 with congenital amegakaryocytic thrombocytopenia, due to receive a stem cell transplant.

In nucleotides, the CDR3 is TGCAGCGCCGAGCGGGCGCTACGGTACCAAGAGACCCAGTACTTC. Amino acid sequence: CSAERALRYQETQYF. V usage is TRBV29-1 and J usage is TRBJ2-5, with D tentatively TRBD2 (6 bases). Per the germline V gene, CDR1 is SQVTM and CDR2 is ANQGSEA. V gave up 7 bases and J gave up 0 bases, with 18 bases separating them. The CDR3 sequence is 15 residues long.